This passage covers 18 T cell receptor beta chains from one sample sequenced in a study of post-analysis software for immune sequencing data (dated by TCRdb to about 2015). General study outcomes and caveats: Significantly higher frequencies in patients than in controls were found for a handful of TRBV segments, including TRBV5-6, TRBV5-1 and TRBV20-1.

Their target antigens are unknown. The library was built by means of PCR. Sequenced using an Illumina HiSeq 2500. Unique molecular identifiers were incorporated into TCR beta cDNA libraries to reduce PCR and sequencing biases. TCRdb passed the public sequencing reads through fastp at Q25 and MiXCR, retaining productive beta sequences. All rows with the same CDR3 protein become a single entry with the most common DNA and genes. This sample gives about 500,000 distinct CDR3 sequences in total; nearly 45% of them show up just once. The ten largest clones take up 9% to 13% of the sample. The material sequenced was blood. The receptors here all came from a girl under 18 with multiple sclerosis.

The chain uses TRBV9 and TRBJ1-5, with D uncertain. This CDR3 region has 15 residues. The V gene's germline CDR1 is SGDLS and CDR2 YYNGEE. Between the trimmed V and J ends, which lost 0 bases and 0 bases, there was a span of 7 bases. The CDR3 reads CASSVEGYSNQPQHF. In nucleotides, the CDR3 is TGTGCCAGCAGCGTAGAGGGCTATAGCAATCAGCCCCAGCATTTT.

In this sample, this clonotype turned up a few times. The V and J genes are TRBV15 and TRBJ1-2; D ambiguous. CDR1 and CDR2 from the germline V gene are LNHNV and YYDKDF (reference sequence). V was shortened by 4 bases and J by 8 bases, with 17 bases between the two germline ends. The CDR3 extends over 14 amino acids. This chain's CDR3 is CATSNHKPRDGYTF. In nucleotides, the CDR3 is TGTGCCACCAGCAACCACAAACCCCGTGACGGCTACACCTTC.

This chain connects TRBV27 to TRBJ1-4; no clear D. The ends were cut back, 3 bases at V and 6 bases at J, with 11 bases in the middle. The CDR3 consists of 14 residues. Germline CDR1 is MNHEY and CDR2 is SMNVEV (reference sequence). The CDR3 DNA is TGTGCCAGCAGTTTTGGAGGTGGGGATGAAAAACTGTTTTTT. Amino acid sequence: CASSFGGGDEKLFF.

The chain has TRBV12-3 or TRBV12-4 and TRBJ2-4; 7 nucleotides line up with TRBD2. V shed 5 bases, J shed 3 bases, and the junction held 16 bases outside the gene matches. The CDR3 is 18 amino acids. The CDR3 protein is CASSTYSSSGPDKNIQYF. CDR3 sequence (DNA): TGTGCCAGCAGTACGTACTCTTCTAGCGGACCCGACAAAAACATTCAGTACTTC.

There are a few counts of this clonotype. In DNA form, the CDR3 reads TGTGCCAGCAGTTTTGGGACAGGGAGTGGCGAGCAGTACTTC. Its translation is CASSFGTGSGEQYF. The gene calls are TRBV12-3 or TRBV12-4 and TRBJ2-5, with 9 bases matching TRBD1. The DNA end lines up better with TRBJ2-7; the J call may be wrong. CDR3 size: 14 residues.

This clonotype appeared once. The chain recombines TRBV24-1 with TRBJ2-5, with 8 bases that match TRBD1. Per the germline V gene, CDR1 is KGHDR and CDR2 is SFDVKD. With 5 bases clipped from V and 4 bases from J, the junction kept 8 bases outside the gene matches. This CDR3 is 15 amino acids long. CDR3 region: CATSGDRGVGETQYF. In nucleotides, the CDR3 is TGTGCCACCAGTGGCGACAGGGGAGTTGGAGAGACCCAGTACTTC.

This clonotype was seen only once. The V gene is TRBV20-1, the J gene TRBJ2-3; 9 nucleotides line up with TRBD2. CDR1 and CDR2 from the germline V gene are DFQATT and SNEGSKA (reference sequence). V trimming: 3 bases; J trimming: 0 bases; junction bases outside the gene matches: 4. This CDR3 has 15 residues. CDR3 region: CSARATSGSTDTQYF. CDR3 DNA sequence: TGCAGTGCTAGGGCCACTAGCGGGAGCACAGATACGCAGTATTTT.

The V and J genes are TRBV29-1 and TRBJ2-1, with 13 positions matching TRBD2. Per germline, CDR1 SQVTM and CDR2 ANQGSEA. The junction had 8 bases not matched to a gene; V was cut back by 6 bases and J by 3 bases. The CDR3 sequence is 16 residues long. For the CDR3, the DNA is TGCAGCGTGCTACTGGGACTAGCGGGATTCTACAATGAGCAGTTCTTC. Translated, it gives CSVLLGLAGFYNEQFF.

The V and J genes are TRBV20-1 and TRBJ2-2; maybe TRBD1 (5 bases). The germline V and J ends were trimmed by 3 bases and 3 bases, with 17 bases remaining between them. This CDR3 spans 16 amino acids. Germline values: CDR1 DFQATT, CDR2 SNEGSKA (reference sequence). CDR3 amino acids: CSARPPSTAYTGELFF. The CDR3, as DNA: TGCAGTGCTAGGCCCCCTTCGACAGCGTACACCGGGGAGCTGTTTTTT.

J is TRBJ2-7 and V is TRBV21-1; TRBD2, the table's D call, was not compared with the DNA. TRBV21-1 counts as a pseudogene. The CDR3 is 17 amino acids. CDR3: CASSKALGLAGDYEQYF. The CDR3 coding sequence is TGTGCCAGCAGCAAAGCGCTCGGTCTAGCGGGGGACTACGAGCAGTACTTC.

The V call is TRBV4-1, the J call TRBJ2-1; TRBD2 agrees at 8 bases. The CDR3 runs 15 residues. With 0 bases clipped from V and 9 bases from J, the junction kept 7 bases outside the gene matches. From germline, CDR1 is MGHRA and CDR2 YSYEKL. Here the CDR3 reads CASSQDPGLGPEQFF. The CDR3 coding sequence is TGCGCCAGCAGCCAAGATCCGGGACTAGGCCCTGAGCAGTTCTTC.

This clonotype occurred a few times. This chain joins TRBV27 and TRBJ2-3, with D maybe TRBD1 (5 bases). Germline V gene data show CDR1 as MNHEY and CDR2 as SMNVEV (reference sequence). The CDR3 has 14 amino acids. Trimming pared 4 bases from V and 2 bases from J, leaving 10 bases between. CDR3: CASSSTGITDTQYF. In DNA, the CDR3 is TGTGCCAGCAGTTCTACAGGAATCACAGATACGCAGTATTTT.

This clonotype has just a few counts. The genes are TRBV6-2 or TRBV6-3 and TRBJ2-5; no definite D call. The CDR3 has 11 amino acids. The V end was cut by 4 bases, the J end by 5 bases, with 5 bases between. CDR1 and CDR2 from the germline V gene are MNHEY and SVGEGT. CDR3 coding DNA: TGTGCCAGCAGTTTTCCGGAGACCCAGTACTTC. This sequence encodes CASSFPETQYF.

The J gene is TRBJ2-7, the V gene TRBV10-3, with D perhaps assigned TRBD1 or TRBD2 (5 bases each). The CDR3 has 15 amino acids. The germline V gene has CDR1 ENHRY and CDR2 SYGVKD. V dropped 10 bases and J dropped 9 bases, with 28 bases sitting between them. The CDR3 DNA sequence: TGTGCCACCCGGACGGGACGGGGAAAAAATCGGATGCAGTACTTC. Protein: CATRTGRGKNRMQYF.

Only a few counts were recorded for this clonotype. CDR3 sequence (DNA): TGCGCCAGCAAGGCGGGAGGGCCGACAGATACGCAGTATTTT. Its protein is CASKAGGPTDTQYF. This rearrangement joins TRBV10-2 to TRBJ2-3; 9 nucleotides align to TRBD2. The V gene's germline CDR1 is WSHSY and CDR2 SAAADI. V was clipped by 7 bases and J by 3 bases; unmatched bases: 5. The CDR3 is 14 amino acids.

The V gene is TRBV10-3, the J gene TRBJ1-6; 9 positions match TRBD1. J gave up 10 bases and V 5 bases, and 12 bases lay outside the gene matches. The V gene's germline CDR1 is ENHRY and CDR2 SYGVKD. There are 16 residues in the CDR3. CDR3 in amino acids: CAISQTGTGMNSPLHF. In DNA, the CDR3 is TGTGCCATCAGTCAGACCGGGACAGGGATGAACTCACCCCTCCACTTT.

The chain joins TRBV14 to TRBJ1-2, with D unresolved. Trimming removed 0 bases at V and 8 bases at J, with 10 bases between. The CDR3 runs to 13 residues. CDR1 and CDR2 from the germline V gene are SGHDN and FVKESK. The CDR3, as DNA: TGTGCCAGCAGCCAAGAGATGGGAAGGGGCTACACCTTC. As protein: CASSQEMGRGYTF.

The CDR3 reads CASSSVPGLTDTQYF. DNA of the CDR3: TGTGCCAGCAGCTCAGTCCCGGGACTCACAGATACGCAGTATTTT. The J gene is TRBJ2-3, the V gene TRBV7-3, with D perhaps matching TRBD2 (6 bases). This CDR3 has 15 amino acids. The V end lost 4 bases, the J end lost 2 bases, and 13 bases lay between the germline ends. CDR1 and CDR2 from the germline V gene are SGHTA and FQGTGA.